This TCR beta chain comes out of a study of blood T cells in healthy people across ages. The individuals who served as donors were healthy Caucasians living in Russia, aged about 6 to 100. About 10 milliliters of peripheral blood were drawn from each donor into EDTA-treated tubes. Germline CDR1 LGHNA, CDR2 YSLEER. CDR3 length: 14 amino acids. V was shortened by 4 bases and J by 4 bases, with 13 bases between the two germline ends. The use of a sample-barcoded 5' primer and a J-beta primer mix characterized a second PCR of about 6 to 11 cycles. A single record per CDR3 protein comes from TCRdb applying MiXCR to the 5' RACE reads. The data show around 1,700,000 distinct CDR3 sequences, under 30% seen once.

The TCR sequence derives from a woman aged 25 to 39 in good health. The chain has TRBV4-3 and TRBJ1-1; a weak D match, TRBD1 (6 bases). The sequenced sample consisted of blood. The chain's CDR3 is CASSPGAGSTEAFF. DNA of the CDR3: TGCGCCAGCAGCCCAGGGGCTGGGTCCACTGAAGCTTTCTTT.